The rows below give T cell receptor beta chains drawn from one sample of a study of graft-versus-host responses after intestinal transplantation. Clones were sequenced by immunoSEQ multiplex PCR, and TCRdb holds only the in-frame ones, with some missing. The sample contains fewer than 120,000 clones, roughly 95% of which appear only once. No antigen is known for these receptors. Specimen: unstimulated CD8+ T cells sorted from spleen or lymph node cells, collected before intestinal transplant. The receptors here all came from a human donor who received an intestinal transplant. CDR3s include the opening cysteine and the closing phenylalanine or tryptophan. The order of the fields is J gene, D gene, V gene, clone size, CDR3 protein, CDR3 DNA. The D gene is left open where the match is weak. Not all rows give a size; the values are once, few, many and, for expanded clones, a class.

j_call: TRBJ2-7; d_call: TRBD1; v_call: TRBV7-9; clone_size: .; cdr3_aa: CASSPGTGGFWEQYF; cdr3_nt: TGTGCCAGCAGTCCCGGGACAGGGGGCTTCTGGGAGCAGTACTTC
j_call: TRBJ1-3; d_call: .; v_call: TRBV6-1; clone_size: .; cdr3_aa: CASSDLTGTIGNTIYF; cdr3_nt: TGTGCCAGCAGTGACCTAACAGGGACGATCGGAAACACCATATATTTT
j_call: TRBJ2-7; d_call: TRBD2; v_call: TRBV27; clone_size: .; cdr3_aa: CASRLAGTYEQYF; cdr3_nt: TGTGCCAGCCGACTAGCGGGGACCTACGAGCAGTACTTC
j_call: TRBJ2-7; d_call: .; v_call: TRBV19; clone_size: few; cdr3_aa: CASSTGSSYEQYF; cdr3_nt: TGTGCCAGTAGCACAGGGAGCTCCTACGAGCAGTACTTC
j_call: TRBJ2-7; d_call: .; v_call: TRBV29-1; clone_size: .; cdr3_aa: CSASTGTYEQYF; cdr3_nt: TGCAGCGCTTCGACTGGGACCTACGAGCAGTACTTC
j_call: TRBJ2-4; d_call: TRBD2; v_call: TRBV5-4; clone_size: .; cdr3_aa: CASWVWGGAKNIQYF; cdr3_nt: TGTGCCAGCTGGGTGTGGGGGGGAGCCAAAAACATTCAGTACTTC
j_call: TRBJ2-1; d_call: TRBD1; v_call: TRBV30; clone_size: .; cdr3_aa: CAWSAQGEQFF; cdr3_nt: TGTGCCTGGAGTGCACAGGGGGAGCAGTTCTTC
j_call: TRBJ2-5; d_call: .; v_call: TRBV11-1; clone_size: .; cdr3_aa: CASSLDWTGRETQYF; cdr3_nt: TGTGCCAGCAGCTTAGATTGGACGGGGAGAGAGACCCAGTACTTC
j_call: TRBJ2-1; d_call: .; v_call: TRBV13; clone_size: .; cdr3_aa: CASSLMGGSYNEQFF; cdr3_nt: TGTGCCAGCAGCTTAATGGGGGGCTCCTACAATGAGCAGTTCTTC
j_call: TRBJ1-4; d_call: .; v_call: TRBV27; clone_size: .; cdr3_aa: CASRRTGLNEKLFF; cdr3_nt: TGTGCCAGCCGCCGAACAGGCCTTAATGAAAAACTGTTTTTT
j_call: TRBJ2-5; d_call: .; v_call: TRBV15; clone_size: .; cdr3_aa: CATSTESGEQQTQYF; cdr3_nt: TGTGCCACCAGCACCGAATCGGGAGAACAACAGACCCAGTACTTC
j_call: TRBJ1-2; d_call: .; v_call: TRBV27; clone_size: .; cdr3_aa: CASSLAENYGYTF; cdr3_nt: TGTGCCAGCAGTTTAGCGGAAAACTATGGCTACACCTTC
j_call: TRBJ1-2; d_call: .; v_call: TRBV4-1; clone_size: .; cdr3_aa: CASSGVNYDGYTF; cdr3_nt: TGCGCCAGCAGCGGGGTGAACTATGATGGCTACACCTTC
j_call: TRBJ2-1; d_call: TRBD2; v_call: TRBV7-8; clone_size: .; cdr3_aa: CASSHSASGFYNEQFF; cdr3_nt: TGTGCCAGCAGCCACTCGGCTAGCGGATTCTACAATGAGCAGTTCTTC
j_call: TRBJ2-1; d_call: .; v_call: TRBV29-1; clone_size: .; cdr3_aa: CSVVGVAGIMENEQFF; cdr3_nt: TGCAGCGTCGTTGGGGTAGCCGGGATCATGGAGAATGAGCAGTTCTTC
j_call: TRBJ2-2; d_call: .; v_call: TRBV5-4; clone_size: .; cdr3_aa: CASSLDLDGYAGELFF; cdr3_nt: TGTGCCAGCAGCTTGGATCTAGATGGTTACGCCGGGGAGCTGTTTTTT
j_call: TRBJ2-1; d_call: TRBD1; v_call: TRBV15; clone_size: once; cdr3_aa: CATSDLPGQGKNEQFF; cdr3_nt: TGTGCCACCAGCGACCTCCCAGGACAGGGAAAAAATGAGCAGTTCTTC
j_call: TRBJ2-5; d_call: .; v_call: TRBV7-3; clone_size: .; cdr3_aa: CASSLTGEQETQYF; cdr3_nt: TGTGCCAGCAGCTTAACGGGAGAGCAAGAGACCCAGTACTTC
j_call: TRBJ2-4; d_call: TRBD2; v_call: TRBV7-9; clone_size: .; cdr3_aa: CASSLAERGRRNIQYF; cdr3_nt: TGTGCCAGCAGCTTAGCGGAGCGGGGGCGGAGAAACATTCAGTACTTC
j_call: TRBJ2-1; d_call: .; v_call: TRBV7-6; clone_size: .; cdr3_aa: CASSFGALGMDNEQFF; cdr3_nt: TGTGCCAGCAGCTTCGGGGCTTTAGGAATGGACAATGAGCAGTTCTTC
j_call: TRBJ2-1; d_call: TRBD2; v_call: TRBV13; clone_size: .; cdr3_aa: CASSLEREQDFDEQFF; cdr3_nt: TGTGCCAGCAGCTTAGAGCGGGAGCAGGACTTCGATGAGCAGTTCTTC
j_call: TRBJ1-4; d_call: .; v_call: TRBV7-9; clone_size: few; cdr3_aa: CASSLMNREKLFF; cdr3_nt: TGTGCCAGCAGCCTGATGAACCGGGAAAAACTGTTTTTT
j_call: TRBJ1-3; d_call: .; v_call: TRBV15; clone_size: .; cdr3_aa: CATSRTGLPGNTIYF; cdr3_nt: TGTGCCACCAGCAGAACAGGGCTCCCTGGAAACACCATATATTTT
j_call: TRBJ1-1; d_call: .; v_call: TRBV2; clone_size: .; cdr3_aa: CASSPGTGTEAFF; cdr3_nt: TGTGCCAGCAGTCCAGGGACGGGAACTGAAGCTTTCTTT
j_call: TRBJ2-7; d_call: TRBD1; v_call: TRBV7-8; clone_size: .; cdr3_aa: CASSLGDRSSSIYEQYF; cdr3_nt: TGTGCCAGCAGCTTAGGGGACAGGAGTTCTTCTATCTACGAGCAGTACTTC
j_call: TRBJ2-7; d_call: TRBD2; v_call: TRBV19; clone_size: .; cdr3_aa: CATAAGDDEQYF; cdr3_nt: TGTGCCACCGCAGCGGGAGACGACGAGCAGTACTTC
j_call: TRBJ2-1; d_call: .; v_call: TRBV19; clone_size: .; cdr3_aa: CASSPGHWTYNEQFF; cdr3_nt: TGTGCCAGTAGTCCTGGACACTGGACTTACAATGAGCAGTTCTTC
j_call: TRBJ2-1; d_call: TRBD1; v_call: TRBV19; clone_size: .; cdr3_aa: CASSIILGTGGHEQFF; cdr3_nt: TGTGCCAGTAGTATAATCTTAGGGACAGGGGGGCATGAGCAGTTCTTC
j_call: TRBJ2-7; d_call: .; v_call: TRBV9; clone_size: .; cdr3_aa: CASSENLGSSYEQYF; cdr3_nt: TGTGCCAGCAGCGAGAATTTGGGGAGCTCCTACGAGCAGTACTTC
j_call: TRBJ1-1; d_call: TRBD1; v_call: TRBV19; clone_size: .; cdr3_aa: CASSHRGLAEAFF; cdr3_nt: TGTGCCAGTAGCCACAGGGGGCTTGCTGAAGCTTTCTTT
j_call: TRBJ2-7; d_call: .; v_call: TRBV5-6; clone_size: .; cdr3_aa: CASRMWGSGQAEQYF; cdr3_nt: TGTGCCAGCAGAATGTGGGGTAGCGGCCAGGCCGAGCAGTACTTC
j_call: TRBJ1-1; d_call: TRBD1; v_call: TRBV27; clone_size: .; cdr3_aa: CASSSPGTGPEAFF; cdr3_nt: TGTGCCAGCAGTTCACCCGGGACAGGGCCTGAAGCTTTCTTT
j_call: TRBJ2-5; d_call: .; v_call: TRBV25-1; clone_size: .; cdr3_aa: CASSEIRGQETQYF; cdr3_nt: TGTGCCAGCAGTGAAATCCGGGGACAAGAGACCCAGTACTTC
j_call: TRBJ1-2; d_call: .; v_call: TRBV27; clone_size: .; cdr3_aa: CASSLSKAGGYTF; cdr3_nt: TGTGCCAGCAGTTTATCGAAGGCAGGGGGCTACACCTTC
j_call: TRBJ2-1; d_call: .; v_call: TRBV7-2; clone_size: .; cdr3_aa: CASRGSAYNEQFF; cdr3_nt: TGTGCCAGCAGGGGTAGCGCCTACAATGAGCAGTTCTTC
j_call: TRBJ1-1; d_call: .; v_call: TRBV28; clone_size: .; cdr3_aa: CASSFFRGYPNTEAFF; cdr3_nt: TGTGCCAGCAGTTTTTTCCGAGGTTACCCGAACACTGAAGCTTTCTTT
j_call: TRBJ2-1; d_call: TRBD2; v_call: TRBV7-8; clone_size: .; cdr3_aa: CASSPGTSGDHEQFF; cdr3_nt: TGTGCCAGCAGCCCCGGGACTAGCGGGGACCATGAGCAGTTCTTC
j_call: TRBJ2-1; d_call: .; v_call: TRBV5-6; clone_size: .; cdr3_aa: CASSLRASDEQFF; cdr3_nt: TGTGCCAGCAGCTTACGGGCTAGCGATGAGCAGTTCTTC
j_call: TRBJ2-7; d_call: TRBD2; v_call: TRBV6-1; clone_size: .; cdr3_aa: CASSDSSGGAYEQYF; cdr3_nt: TGTGCCAGCAGTGATAGTAGCGGGGGGGCCTACGAGCAGTACTTC
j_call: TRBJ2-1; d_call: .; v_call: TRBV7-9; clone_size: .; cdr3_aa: CASSLVEGSPVNEQFF; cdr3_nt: TGTGCCAGCAGCTTAGTAGAGGGCTCTCCGGTCAATGAGCAGTTCTTC
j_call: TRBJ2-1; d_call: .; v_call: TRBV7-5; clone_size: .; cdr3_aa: CARTPLFGLNNEQFF; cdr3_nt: TGTGCCAGAACCCCCCTTTTTGGGTTGAACAATGAGCAGTTCTTC
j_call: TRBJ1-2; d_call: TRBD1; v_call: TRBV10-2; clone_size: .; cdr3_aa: CASLVLGQGSGYTF; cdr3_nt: TGCGCCAGCTTAGTATTGGGACAGGGGAGCGGCTACACCTTC
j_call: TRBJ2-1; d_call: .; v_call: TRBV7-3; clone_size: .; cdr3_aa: CASSRRPVGEQFF; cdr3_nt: TGTGCCAGCAGCCGCCGACCGGTAGGTGAGCAGTTCTTC
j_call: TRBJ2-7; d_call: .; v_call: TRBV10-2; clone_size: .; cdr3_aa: CASSDGSEQYF; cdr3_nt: TGCGCCAGCAGTGATGGTAGCGAGCAGTACTTC
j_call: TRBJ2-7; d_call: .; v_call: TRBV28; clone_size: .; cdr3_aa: CASSLRALVSSEQYF; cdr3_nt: TGTGCCAGCAGTTTGAGGGCTCTGGTTTCGTCCGAGCAGTACTTC
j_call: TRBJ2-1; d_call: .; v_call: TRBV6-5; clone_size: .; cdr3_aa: CASSYRVDGEQFF; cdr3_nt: TGTGCCAGCAGTTACAGGGTGGACGGTGAGCAGTTCTTC
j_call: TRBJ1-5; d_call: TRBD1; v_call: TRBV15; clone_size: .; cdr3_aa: CATSRDRSGTGSGSNQPQHF; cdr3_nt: TGTGCCACCAGCAGAGATCGCTCCGGGACAGGGTCCGGTAGCAATCAGCCCCAGCATTTT
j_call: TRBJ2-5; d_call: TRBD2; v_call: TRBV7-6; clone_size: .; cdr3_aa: CASSLGSMASSGNQETQYF; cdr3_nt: TGTGCCAGCAGCTTAGGTAGTATGGCGTCTAGCGGAAACCAAGAGACCCAGTACTTC
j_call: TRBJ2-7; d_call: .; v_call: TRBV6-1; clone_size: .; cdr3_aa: CASRPLDISYEQYF; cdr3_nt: TGTGCCAGCAGACCATTGGACATCTCCTACGAGCAGTACTTC
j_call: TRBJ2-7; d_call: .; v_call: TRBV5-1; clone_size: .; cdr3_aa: CASSFVDSAYEQYF; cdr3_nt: TGCGCCAGCAGCTTCGTGGACAGCGCCTACGAGCAGTACTTC
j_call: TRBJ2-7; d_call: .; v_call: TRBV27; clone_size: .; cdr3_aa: CASSLTAAYEQYF; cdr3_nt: TGTGCCAGCAGTTTGACAGCCGCCTACGAGCAGTACTTC
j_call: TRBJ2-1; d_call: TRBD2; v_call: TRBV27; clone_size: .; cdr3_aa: CASSSGLAGYNEQFF; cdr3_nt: TGTGCCAGCAGTTCGGGACTAGCGGGGTACAATGAGCAGTTCTTC
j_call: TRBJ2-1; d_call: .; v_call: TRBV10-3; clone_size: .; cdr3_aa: CAMADGDSYNEQFF; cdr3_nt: TGTGCCATGGCTGACGGGGACTCCTACAATGAGCAGTTCTTC
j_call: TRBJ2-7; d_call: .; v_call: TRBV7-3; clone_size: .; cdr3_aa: CASSLIQGHEQYF; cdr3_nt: TGTGCCAGCAGCTTAATTCAGGGCCACGAGCAGTACTTC
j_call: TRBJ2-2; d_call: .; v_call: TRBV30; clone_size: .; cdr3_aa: CASYTHPTGELFF; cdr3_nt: TGTGCCTCTTATACCCACCCCACCGGGGAGCTGTTTTTT
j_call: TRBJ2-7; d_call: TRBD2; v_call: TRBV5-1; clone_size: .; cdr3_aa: CASSSGGGLAGGTEQYF; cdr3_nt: TGCGCCAGCAGCTCGGGGGGGGGTCTAGCGGGAGGGACCGAGCAGTACTTC
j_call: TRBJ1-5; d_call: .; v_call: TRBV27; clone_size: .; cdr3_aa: CASRHTGSNQPQHF; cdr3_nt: TGTGCCAGCCGCCACACGGGAAGCAATCAGCCCCAGCATTTT
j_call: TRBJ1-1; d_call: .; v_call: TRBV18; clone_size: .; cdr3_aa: CASSPWADKALNTEAFF; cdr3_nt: TGTGCCAGCTCACCATGGGCAGACAAAGCCTTGAACACTGAAGCTTTCTTT
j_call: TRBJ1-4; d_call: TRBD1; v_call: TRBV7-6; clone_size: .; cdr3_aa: CASSTTGFNEKLFF; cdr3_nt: TGTGCCAGCAGCACGACAGGGTTTAATGAAAAACTGTTTTTT